A selection of T cell receptor beta chains follows, all from one sample in a study of T cells in Graves' hyperthyroidism and ophthalmopathy. TCRdb processed the multiplex PCR reads anew with MiXCR; each CDR3 protein has one entry. The data show around 690,000 distinct CDR3 sequences, about 18% seen once. Source material: blood. These receptor sequences come from a middle-aged man with Graves' hyperthyroidism. CDR3s include the opening cysteine and the closing phenylalanine or tryptophan. Fields, in order: V gene, D gene, clone size, J gene, CDR3 protein, CDR3 DNA. A D gene is named only where the DNA matches it firmly. Clone size is given for some rows only: seen once, a few or many times, or a class if the clone is expanded.

V: TRBV5-6; D: .; size: few; J: TRBJ2-1; CDR3: CASTVRGFLRGEQFF; DNA: TGTGCCAGCACCGTTCGGGGGTTCTTGAGGGGTGAGCAGTTCTTC
V: TRBV28; D: .; size: .; J: TRBJ2-3; CDR3: CASSFNVHSKDTDTQYF; DNA: TGTGCCAGCAGTTTTAATGTGCACAGCAAAGACACAGATACGCAGTATTTT
V: TRBV12-3/TRBV12-4; D: TRBD2; size: many; J: TRBJ2-7; CDR3: CASSLPAGGVGSYEQYF; DNA: TGTGCCAGCAGTTTACCAGCGGGAGGGGTTGGTAGTTACGAGCAGTACTTC
V: TRBV7-2; D: TRBD1; size: .; J: TRBJ1-5; CDR3: CASSLDRAPRSNQPQHF; DNA: TGTGCCAGCAGCTTGGACAGGGCCCCCCGGAGCAATCAGCCCCAGCATTTT
V: TRBV2; D: TRBD2; size: many; J: TRBJ2-5; CDR3: CASNQLAGGQETQYF; DNA: TGTGCCAGCAACCAACTAGCGGGAGGCCAAGAGACCCAGTACTTC
V: TRBV29-1; D: TRBD1; size: many; J: TRBJ2-3; CDR3: CSANRGLTDTQYF; DNA: TGCAGCGCCAACAGGGGTCTCACAGATACGCAGTATTTT
V: TRBV20-1; D: TRBD2; size: .; J: TRBJ2-1; CDR3: CSALELAGANEQFF; DNA: TGCAGTGCCCTAGAGCTAGCGGGGGCCAATGAGCAGTTCTTC
V: TRBV20-1; D: TRBD1; size: few; J: TRBJ1-2; CDR3: CSARNRGFAVDYGYTF; DNA: TGCAGTGCTAGGAACAGGGGGTTCGCGGTTGACTATGGCTACACCTTC
V: TRBV28; D: .; size: many; J: TRBJ2-1; CDR3: CASSLPQGNGQFF; DNA: TGTGCCAGCAGTTTACCTCAGGGGAACGGGCAGTTCTTC
V: TRBV29-1; D: .; size: .; J: TRBJ2-3; CDR3: CSVEGVPAPVRADTQYF; DNA: TGCAGCGTTGAAGGGGTCCCAGCGCCGGTCAGGGCAGATACGCAGTATTTT
V: TRBV30; D: .; size: many; J: TRBJ1-2; CDR3: CAWSVRFNYGYTF; DNA: TGTGCCTGGAGTGTACGATTTAACTATGGCTACACCTTC
V: TRBV5-4; D: .; size: .; J: TRBJ2-5; CDR3: CASSPDPLQETQYF; DNA: TGTGCCAGCAGCCCGGACCCTCTCCAAGAGACCCAGTACTTC
V: TRBV27; D: .; size: few; J: TRBJ2-1; CDR3: CASSFGVRNEQFF; DNA: TGTGCCAGCAGTTTCGGGGTTCGCAATGAGCAGTTCTTC
V: TRBV20-1; D: TRBD2; size: many; J: TRBJ2-1; CDR3: CSAPSGRGYNEQFF; DNA: TGCAGTGCTCCTAGCGGGAGAGGGTACAATGAGCAGTTCTTC
V: TRBV5-1; D: .; size: many; J: TRBJ2-7; CDR3: CASSLPGGQSYEQYF; DNA: TGCGCCAGCAGCTTGCCGGGGGGACAATCCTACGAGCAGTACTTC
V: TRBV28; D: .; size: many; J: TRBJ1-2; CDR3: CASSSTGNGNYGYTF; DNA: TGTGCCAGCAGCTCAACAGGGAACGGGAACTATGGCTACACCTTC
V: TRBV20-1; D: .; size: .; J: TRBJ2-7; CDR3: CSASPRDTGTTGQYF; DNA: TGCAGTGCTAGTCCCCGGGACACAGGAACTACGGGGCAGTACTTC
V: TRBV4-3; D: .; size: .; J: TRBJ2-3; CDR3: CASSQDGPGTDTQYF; DNA: TGCGCCAGCAGCCAAGACGGACCTGGCACAGATACGCAGTATTTT
V: TRBV11-2; D: TRBD1; size: many; J: TRBJ2-2; CDR3: CASSQRRQGPGELFF; DNA: TGTGCCAGCAGCCAAAGACGACAGGGACCCGGGGAGCTGTTTTTT
V: TRBV28; D: TRBD2; size: many; J: TRBJ2-3; CDR3: CASSLAGPTDTQYF; DNA: TGTGCCAGCAGCTTAGCGGGACCCACAGATACGCAGTATTTT
V: TRBV27; D: .; size: .; J: TRBJ2-3; CDR3: CASSLYVAPGTDTQYF; DNA: TGTGCCAGCAGCCTCTATGTGGCTCCAGGCACAGATACGCAGTATTTT
V: TRBV6-5; D: TRBD2; size: many; J: TRBJ2-7; CDR3: CASSYGLAAYEQYF; DNA: TGTGCCAGCAGTTACGGACTAGCGGCATACGAGCAGTACTTC
V: TRBV6-2/TRBV6-3; D: TRBD1; size: many; J: TRBJ1-1; CDR3: CASSTKGAVNTEAFF; DNA: TGTGCCAGCAGTACAAAGGGGGCCGTGAACACTGAAGCTTTCTTT
V: TRBV6-1; D: .; size: many; J: TRBJ1-4; CDR3: CATRWGEGPYEKLFF; DNA: TGTGCCACCAGGTGGGGAGAGGGACCTTATGAAAAACTGTTTTTT